These 21 T cell receptor beta chains originate from one sample sequenced in a study of CD8 T cells in Susac syndrome. Reverse transcription of roughly 0.45 to 1 ug RNA was carried out with random hexamers. TCRdb called the immunoSEQ multiplex PCR reads again in MiXCR, with one record for every CDR3 protein. The sample consists of roughly 160,000 distinct CDR3 sequences, about 94% of them appearing once. The source material was CD4+ T cells from PBMCs. Every receptor here comes from a human donor in good health.

This chain connects TRBV3-1 to TRBJ2-2; D tentatively fits TRBD1 or TRBD2 (5 bases each). The germline V and J ends were trimmed by 4 bases and 4 bases, with 10 bases remaining between them. The germline gives CDR1 LGHDT, CDR2 YNNKEL (reference sequence). This CDR3 comprises 14 residues. CDR3 nucleotide sequence: TGTGCCAGCAGCCTGAGGGGTAGCACCGGGGAGCTGTTTTTT. As protein: CASSLRGSTGELFF.

The gene calls are TRBV15 and TRBJ2-4; a weak D match, TRBD2 (5 bases). Per germline, CDR1 LNHNV and CDR2 YYDKDF (reference sequence). The CDR3 totals 14 residues. Trimming removed 0 bases at V and 6 bases at J, with 9 bases between. The CDR3 region has the DNA TGTGCCACCAGCAGAGACCCCCGGGGAAACATTCAGTACTTC. Translating gives CATSRDPRGNIQYF.

This chain connects TRBV6-5 to TRBJ2-3, with unresolved D. This CDR3 is 13 amino acids long. Looked up from germline, CDR1 is MNHEY and CDR2 is SVGAGI. Between the trimmed V and J ends, which lost 5 bases and 5 bases, there was a span of 11 bases. The CDR3 coding sequence is TGTGCCAGCAGTCCCTTTGCCCTAGATACGCAGTATTTT. Its translation is CASSPFALDTQYF.

V is TRBV7-8 and J is TRBJ1-2, with 8 bases that match TRBD1. The germline V gene encodes CDR1 SGHVS and CDR2 FQNEAQ. J was trimmed by 5 bases and V by 0 bases; bases with no gene match: 2. This CDR3 has 14 amino acids. CDR3 sequence reads: CASSLARTGYGYTF. The CDR3 DNA reads TGTGCCAGCAGCTTAGCGCGGACAGGGTATGGCTACACCTTC.

V is TRBV4-3 and J is TRBJ2-3; perhaps TRBD2 as D (6 bases). Germline CDR1 is LGHNA and CDR2 is YSLEER. This CDR3 comprises 13 residues. CDR3 DNA sequence: TGCGCTGCCTCGGCGGGGACCACAGATACGCAGTATTTT. Encoded protein: CAASAGTTDTQYF.

This clonotype was observed once. The chain carries TRBV30 and TRBJ1-1; TRBD1 matches 8 bases. The CDR3 covers 13 residues. Germline V lookup: CDR1 GTSNPN, CDR2 SVGIG (reference sequence). With 3 bases clipped from V and 6 bases from J, the junction kept 6 bases outside the gene matches. The CDR3 region has the DNA TGTGCCTGGAGGCCACAGGGGGAGGCTGAAGCTTTCTTT. Protein sequence: CAWRPQGEAEAFF.

The chain uses TRBV15 and TRBJ1-2; possible D gene TRBD1, 5 bases. V lost 1 base, J lost 7 bases, and 13 bases lay in between. Germline V CDR1 and CDR2: LNHNV, YYDKDF (reference sequence). This CDR3 spans 14 amino acids. CDR3 sequence (DNA): TGTGCCACCAGCAGAGCGGTGGGGGGGAGTGGCTACACCTTC. Protein: CATSRAVGGSGYTF.

A single count supports this clonotype. This sequence joins TRBV20-1 and TRBJ1-4; 7 positions agree with TRBD1. The CDR3 length is 13 residues. The germline V gene encodes CDR1 DFQATT and CDR2 SNEGSKA (reference sequence). V lost 4 bases and J lost 4; bases outside the gene matches: 3. CDR3 sequence reads: CSANRDSNEKLFF. CDR3 in DNA: TGCAGTGCTAACCGGGACAGTAATGAAAAACTGTTTTTT.

The chain couples TRBV14 to TRBJ2-1; 9 bases line up with TRBD1. Germline CDR1 and CDR2: SGHDN and FVKESK. J was trimmed by 2 bases and V by 3 bases; bases with no gene match: 5. The CDR3 spans 16 residues. CDR3 sequence (DNA): TGTGCCAGCAGCCACGTACAGGGGGCCGCCTACAATGAGCAGTTCTTC. Its translation: CASSHVQGAAYNEQFF.

The rearrangement joins TRBV19 to TRBJ2-1; D ambiguous. The CDR3 extends over 12 amino acids. From germline, CDR1 is LNHDA and CDR2 SQIVND (reference sequence). Trimming left V 6 bases short and J 3 bases short, with 6 bases between. The CDR3: CASSFSYNEQFF. In nucleotides, the CDR3 is TGTGCCAGTAGCTTCAGCTACAATGAGCAGTTCTTC.

The chain employs TRBV18 and TRBJ2-7; 12 positions match TRBD1. This CDR3 comprises 14 residues. Germline V lookup: CDR1 KGHSH, CDR2 LQKENI. Unmatched junction bases numbered 3, after V lost 3 bases and J lost 6 bases. CDR3 protein: CASSPGTGGSEQYF. The CDR3 DNA is TGTGCCAGCTCACCCGGGACAGGGGGCAGCGAGCAGTACTTC.

J is TRBJ1-1 and V is TRBV7-9, with 8 bases aligning to TRBD1. The germline V gene encodes CDR1 SEHNR and CDR2 FQNEAQ (reference sequence). The CDR3 spans 13 residues. V dropped 7 bases and J dropped 6; count of bases not matched to a gene: 7. The CDR3 bases are TGTGCCAGCACCGGGACAGGTCGACCTGAAGCTTTCTTT. The encoded protein is CASTGTGRPEAFF.

The genes are TRBV29-1 and TRBJ2-5; either TRBD1 or TRBD2 may supply D (8 bases each). This CDR3 is built from 13 residues. CDR1 and CDR2 (germline): SQVTM, ANQGSEA. Trimming took off 5 bases at V and 4 bases at J, with 14 bases between the two ends. The CDR3 loop reads CSVRGGTGETQYF. CDR3 sequence (DNA): TGCAGCGTTCGGGGGGGGACAGGAGAGACCCAGTACTTC.

The V and J genes are TRBV20-1 and TRBJ1-5, with a possible D match to TRBD1 (5 bases). Trimming shortened V by 2 bases and J by 3 bases, and 14 bases separated the two germline ends. Germline V gene lookup returns CDR1 DFQATT and CDR2 SNEGSKA (reference sequence). CDR3 length equals 15 residues. The CDR3 bases are TGCAGTGCTAGAAGGGCCGACAGATACAATCAGCCCCAGCATTTT. The encoded protein is CSARRADRYNQPQHF.

The chain is built from TRBV29-1 and TRBJ2-3; D perhaps matches TRBD2 (6 bases). The V end lost 1 base, the J end lost 0 bases, and 11 bases lay between the germline ends. The CDR3 runs 15 residues. Germline V gene sequence: CDR1 SQVTM, CDR2 ANQGSEA. The CDR3 DNA follows: TGCAGCGTTGAAGTCCCTCGGGGGAGCACAGATACGCAGTATTTT. It codes for CSVEVPRGSTDTQYF.

The J gene is TRBJ2-7, the V gene TRBV18; 7 positions agree with TRBD1. The CDR3 runs to 15 residues. Germline assignment: CDR1 KGHSH and CDR2 LQKENI. V lost 6 bases, J lost 0 bases, and 8 bases stayed unmatched. CDR3 nucleotide sequence: TGTGCCAGCTCGCCGGGACAGACCAGCTCCTACGAGCAGTACTTC. This gives the protein CASSPGQTSSYEQYF. Together with reference TRBV18 and TRBJ2-7, the CDR3 gives the full variable domain: NAGVMQNPRHLVRRRGQEARLRCSPMKGHSHVYWYRQLPEEGLKFMVYLQKENIIDESGMPKERFSAEFPKEGPSILRIQQVVRGDSAAYFCASSPGQTSSYEQYFGPGTRLTVT.

The chain employs TRBV29-1 and TRBJ2-2, with D possibly TRBD1 on 7 matching bases. Germline V gene data show CDR1 as SQVTM and CDR2 as ANQGSEA. The V end lost 6 bases, the J end lost 3 bases, and 11 bases lay between the germline ends. The CDR3 has 13 residues. This chain's CDR3 is CSVDREDTGELFF. Here the CDR3 DNA reads TGCAGCGTAGACAGGGAGGACACCGGGGAGCTGTTTTTT.

This rearrangement joins TRBV3-1 to TRBJ1-5; TRBD1 might be the D (6 bases). Looked up from germline, CDR1 is LGHDT and CDR2 is YNNKEL (reference sequence). The CDR3 length is 14 residues. V was trimmed by 5 bases and J by 1 base, leaving 9 bases between them. The CDR3 loop reads CASSYGQSNQPQHF. DNA for the CDR3: TGTGCCAGCAGCTACGGACAGAGCAATCAGCCCCAGCATTTT.

The genes are TRBV7-8 and TRBJ2-7, with TRBD2 matching over 9 bases. Germline CDR1 is SGHVS and CDR2 is FQNEAQ. The CDR3 runs to 14 residues. J was trimmed by 4 bases and V by 3 bases; bases with no gene match: 4. The CDR3 DNA reads TGTGCCAGCAGCTTGGCGGGGGGGCTGTACGAGCAGTACTTC. This sequence encodes CASSLAGGLYEQYF.

The chain is built from TRBV4-2 and TRBJ1-2, with 9 bases identical to TRBD1. The germline gives CDR1 LGHNA, CDR2 YNFKEQ. The junction had 6 bases not matched to a gene; V was cut back by 3 bases and J by 4 bases. The CDR3 is made up of 15 amino acids. Here the CDR3 DNA reads TGTGCCAGCAGCCATACCCGGGACAGGGTCTATGGCTACACCTTC. Translated: CASSHTRDRVYGYTF.

This chain uses TRBV18 with TRBJ1-6; maybe TRBD1 (5 bases). This CDR3 contains 15 residues. Looked up from germline, CDR1 is KGHSH and CDR2 is LQKENI. V lost 3 bases and J 7 bases, leaving 13 bases between the germline ends. The DNA for the CDR3 is TGTGCCAGCTCACCCTCAGGGCAAGTAAATTCACCCCTCCACTTT. Its protein is CASSPSGQVNSPLHF. Based on the CDR3 plus reference TRBV18 and TRBJ1-6, the full variable domain is NAGVMQNPRHLVRRRGQEARLRCSPMKGHSHVYWYRQLPEEGLKFMVYLQKENIIDESGMPKERFSAEFPKEGPSILRIQQVVRGDSAAYFCASSPSGQVNSPLHFGNGTRLTVT.